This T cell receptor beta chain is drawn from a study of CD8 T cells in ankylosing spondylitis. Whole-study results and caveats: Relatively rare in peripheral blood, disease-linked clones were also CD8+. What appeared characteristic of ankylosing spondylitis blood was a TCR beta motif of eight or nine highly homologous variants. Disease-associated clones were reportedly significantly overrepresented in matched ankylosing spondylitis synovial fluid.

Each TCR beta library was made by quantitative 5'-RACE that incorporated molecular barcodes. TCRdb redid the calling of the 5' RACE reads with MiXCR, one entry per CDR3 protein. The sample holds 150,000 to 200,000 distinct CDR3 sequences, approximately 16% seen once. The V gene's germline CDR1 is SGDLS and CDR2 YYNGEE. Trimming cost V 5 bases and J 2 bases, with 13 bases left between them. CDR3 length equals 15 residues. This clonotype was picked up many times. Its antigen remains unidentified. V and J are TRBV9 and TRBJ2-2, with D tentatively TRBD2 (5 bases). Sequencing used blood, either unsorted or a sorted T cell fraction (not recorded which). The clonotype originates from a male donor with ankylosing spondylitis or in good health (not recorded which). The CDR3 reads CASRSQEENTGELFF. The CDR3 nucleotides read TGTGCCAGCAGGTCCCAGGAGGAAAACACCGGGGAGCTGTTTTTT.